The 17 T cell receptor beta chains below were found in one sample sequenced in a study of HIV-infected patients and healthy controls. Alpha and beta constant-region primers primed reverse transcription of approximately 460 ng RNA. Each of the alpha and beta chains got its own library through chain-specific third strand synthesis with indices. MiXCR, run by TCRdb on the 5' RACE reads, gives a single entry per CDR3 protein. This sample has some 8,500 distinct CDR3 sequences, with more than 7% found just once. No cell fractionation was done, so the repertoire covers all unsorted peripheral blood T cells. The input for sequencing was blood, taken before antiretroviral therapy. Receptors originate from an adult with HIV infection. The donor label of this sample is uncertain.

This clonotype was counted ten times or more. The chain has TRBV28 and TRBJ2-1; TRBD2 matches at 7 bases. Germline CDR1 reads MDHEN; CDR2 reads SYDVKM. The trim removed 5 bases at V and 8 bases at J, leaving 12 bases unmatched. The CDR3 length is 15 residues. CDR3 bases: TGTGCCAGCAGTAAACTAGAATTGGGGGGGTATGAGCAGTTCTTC. Translated, it gives CASSKLELGGYEQFF.

This clonotype was detected once. J is TRBJ1-3 and V is TRBV7-2; the match to TRBD1 covers 8 bases. Germline trimming cut 5 bases from V and 0 bases from J; bases unmatched to any gene: 6. The CDR3 has 16 amino acids. CDR1 and CDR2 from the germline V gene are SGHTA and FQGNSA. The CDR3 DNA follows: TGTGCCAGCAGCCCCAGGACAGGGACCTCTGGAAACACCATATATTTT. Protein product: CASSPRTGTSGNTIYF.

This clonotype was seen many times. The chain links TRBV6-5 to TRBJ2-1, with TRBD2 identical over 9 bases. CDR1 is MNHEY, CDR2 SVGAGI, per germline. This CDR3 has 13 amino acids. For the CDR3, the DNA is TGTGAGGGCGCGGGGGGGCAGAGCAATGAGCAGTTCTTC. Encoded protein: CEGAGGQSNEQFF.

Many counts were recorded for this clonotype. This rearrangement joins TRBV27 to TRBJ2-3; possibly TRBD2 for D (6 bases). V was shortened by 6 bases and J by 5 bases, with 12 bases between the two germline ends. The CDR3 is 13 residues long. Per germline, CDR1 MNHEY and CDR2 SMNVEV (reference sequence). CDR3 residues: CASRPPGVDTQYF. The CDR3 DNA is TGTGCCAGCAGGCCCCCGGGGGTAGATACGCAGTATTTT.

This clonotype has ten or more counts. This rearrangement joins TRBV12-3 or TRBV12-4 to TRBJ2-3; weak D call: TRBD1 (6 bases). V was clipped by 1 base and J by 0 bases, with 17 bases between them. The CDR3 loop spans 18 amino acids. CDR3 in DNA: TGTGCCAGCAGTTTAGGGTGGCAGGGGCGTTCAAGCACAGATACGCAGTATTTT. It encodes CASSLGWQGRSSTDTQYF.

This clonotype is categorized as medium-sized. V and J are TRBV12-3 or TRBV12-4 and TRBJ2-3; 12 nucleotides agree with TRBD2. Trimming at V came to 6 bases and at J to 2 bases, leaving 6 bases not matched to a gene. CDR3 length equals 16 residues. As DNA, the CDR3 is TGTGCCAGCAGCCGGACTAGCGGGACCTACACAGATACGCAGTATTTT. Residues: CASSRTSGTYTDTQYF.

The chain couples TRBV12-3 or TRBV12-4 to TRBJ1-1; 7 bases map to TRBD1. V was clipped by 6 bases and J by 5 bases; unmatched bases: 6. CDR3 size: 13 residues. DNA for the CDR3: TGTGCCAGCAGCCTCACAGGGGATACTGAAGCTTTCTTT. This sequence encodes CASSLTGDTEAFF.

Many counts were recorded for this clonotype. The rearrangement uses TRBV7-8 and TRBJ1-5; TRBD1 might be the D (5 bases). Germline V gene data show CDR1 as SGHVS and CDR2 as FQNEAQ. The CDR3 runs to 14 residues. The V end lost 1 base, the J end lost 6 bases, and 10 bases lay between the germline ends. The CDR3 sequence is CASSLGLGGQPQHF. The CDR3 DNA follows: TGTGCCAGCAGCTTAGGGTTGGGGGGTCAGCCCCAGCATTTT.

J is TRBJ2-3 and V is TRBV10-3, with D uncertain. Germline V gives CDR1 ENHRY, CDR2 SYGVKD. V lost 3 bases, J lost 4 bases, and 8 bases lay in between. The CDR3 is 13 amino acids. CDR3 sequence: CAISEAWADTQYF. DNA for the CDR3: TGTGCCATCAGTGAAGCTTGGGCAGATACGCAGTATTTT.

This chain connects TRBV5-1 to TRBJ1-1, with 8 bases identical to TRBD1. The CDR3 loop spans 15 amino acids. The germline V gene has CDR1 SGHRS and CDR2 YFSETQ. After removal of 4 bases from V and 5 bases from J, the junction contained 10 bases not matched to a gene. The CDR3 spells CASSPHVQGATEAFF. The CDR3 bases are TGCGCCAGCAGCCCCCATGTGCAGGGGGCTACTGAAGCTTTCTTT. Together with reference TRBV5-1 and TRBJ1-1, the CDR3 gives the full variable domain: KAGVTQTPRYLIKTRGQQVTLSCSPISGHRSVSWYQQTPGQGLQFLFEYFSETQRNKGNFPGRFSGRQFSNSRSEMNVSTLELGDSALYLCASSPHVQGATEAFFGQGTRLTVV.

This clonotype was seen ten or more times. The chain is built from TRBV20-1 and TRBJ1-5, with 8 bases that match TRBD1. Germline V gives CDR1 DFQATT, CDR2 SNEGSKA (reference sequence). The V segment lost 7 bases and the J segment 3 bases; nucleotides outside the gene matches: 11. This CDR3 has 15 residues. The CDR3, as DNA: TGCAGTGTCCAGGGGGCGAGGGAGGACAATCAGCCCCAGCATTTT. It encodes CSVQGAREDNQPQHF.

The table lists this clonotype with many counts. The chain combines TRBV5-4 with TRBJ2-3, with D perhaps matching TRBD2 (6 bases). Germline lookup yields CDR1 SGHNT and CDR2 YYREEE (reference sequence). This CDR3 has 15 residues. Deletions cut 3 bases from V and 6 bases from J, with 17 bases between. CDR3: CASSSAHSGSDTQYF. DNA for the CDR3: TGTGCCAGCAGCTCTGCCCACAGCGGGTCGGATACGCAGTATTTT.

This clonotype was detected many times. This chain connects TRBV7-2 to TRBJ2-3; TRBD2 matches 7 bases. CDR1 and CDR2 (germline): SGHTA, FQGNSA. This CDR3 contains 15 residues. The J segment lost 2 bases and the V segment lost 5 bases, leaving 7 bases of the junction unmatched. For the CDR3, the DNA is TGTGCCAGCAGCGCTCAAGCGGGATACACAGATACGCAGTATTTT. Translated, it gives CASSAQAGYTDTQYF.

This clonotype was counted many times. This CDR3 reads CASSLGTTRETQYF. In DNA form, the CDR3 reads TGTGCCAGCAGCTTAGGGACAACCAGAGAGACCCAGTACTTC. The rearrangement uses TRBV7-8 and TRBJ2-5; D might be TRBD1 (5 bases). The CDR3 spans 14 residues. Germline values: CDR1 SGHVS, CDR2 FQNEAQ. Deletions cut 1 base from V and 4 bases from J, with 10 bases between.

This clonotype was picked up many times. V is TRBV10-3 and J is TRBJ1-1; possibly TRBD1 for D (6 bases). Germline V gives CDR1 ENHRY, CDR2 SYGVKD. Trimming shortened V by 7 bases and J by 1 base, and 13 bases separated the two germline ends. The CDR3 is 14 residues long. CDR3 DNA sequence: TGTGCCATCACAAGAAACAGGGAGAACACTGAAGCTTTCTTT. It yields the protein CAITRNRENTEAFF.

This clonotype was detected only once. The J gene is TRBJ2-3, the V gene TRBV12-5; TRBD2 might be the D (6 bases). Germline V gene data show CDR1 as LGHNT and CDR2 as FRNRAP. The CDR3 spans 15 residues. The V end was cut by 1 base, the J end by 4 bases, with 12 bases between. The CDR3 sequence: CASGLGTINADTQYF. CDR3 nucleotides: TGTGCTAGTGGTTTGGGGACTATCAACGCAGATACGCAGTATTTT.

A few counts support this clonotype. CDR3 sequence: CASSRTGTGSSYEQYF. The CDR3 DNA is TGTGCCAGTAGTAGAACCGGGACAGGGAGTTCCTACGAGCAGTACTTC. This chain connects TRBV19 to TRBJ2-7; TRBD1 matches at 9 bases. The CDR3 runs to 16 residues. Germline V gene lookup returns CDR1 LNHDA and CDR2 SQIVND (reference sequence). V dropped 4 bases and J dropped 1; count of bases not matched to a gene: 8.